Listed below are T cell receptor beta chains from one sample, sequenced in a study of control samples from healthy donors and cancer patients. TCRdb's copy holds only in-frame clones and misses some; the assay was immunoSEQ multiplex PCR. The sample has 150,000 or so clones; about 90% are singletons. The sample consisted of blood. These receptors all stem from a woman aged 50 to 65 in good health. Each CDR3 is given with its conserved first and last residue. Fields, in order: J gene, V gene, CDR3 length, CDR3 protein.

TRBJ1-2 TRBV4-1 16 CASSQAPGQGDYGYTF
TRBJ1-2 TRBV18 17 CASSPRVSSHPSYGYTF
TRBJ1-2 TRBV28 11 CASSSAPGYTF
TRBJ1-1 TRBV20-1 11 CSALLNTEAFF
TRBJ2-2 TRBV5-1 16 CASSLLTGAATGELFF
TRBJ1-3 TRBV6-5 11 CASKRGNTIYF
TRBJ1-2 TRBV4-1 15 CASSQEGSKNYGYTF
TRBJ2-1 TRBV15 12 CATSSTWNEQFF
TRBJ1-3 TRBV7-5 16 CARSPTGHFSGNTIYF
TRBJ2-2 TRBV6-5 15 CASRDSPINTGELFF
TRBJ2-3 TRBV5-4 16 CASSRDGRSSTDTQYF
TRBJ2-3 TRBV25-1 16 CASSVPRGRGTDTQYF
TRBJ1-5 TRBV3-1/TRBV3-2 15 CASSQDFHLGQPQHF
TRBJ1-2 TRBV6-5 14 CASSYSAGLVGYTF
TRBJ1-6 TRBV12-3/TRBV12-4 13 CASGSGYNSPLHF
TRBJ1-6 TRBV30 15 CAWSAGQGFNSPLHF
TRBJ1-2 TRBV6-5 14 CASSDKAGMPPNIF
TRBJ2-3 TRBV10-2 13 CASRERLGDTQYF
TRBJ2-1 TRBV6-6 15 CASRSSGRAQNEQFF
TRBJ1-1 TRBV2 16 CASSEALGRMNTEAFF
TRBJ2-3 TRBV13 16 CASSIGLAGGEDTQYF
TRBJ2-1 TRBV7-6 16 CASSTNSGHSYREQFF
TRBJ2-7 TRBV6-5 11 CASILGYEQYF
TRBJ1-1 TRBV2 14 CASSEASRTGEAFF
TRBJ2-1 TRBV10-1 15 CASSSYGLVRNEQFF
TRBJ2-1 TRBV5-5 16 CASSLGRTGDGYEQFF
TRBJ1-6 TRBV19 15 CASSPRTGTNSPLHF
TRBJ1-3 TRBV10-3 15 CAISAPGAGGNTIYF
TRBJ2-3 TRBV9 14 CASSADRGPGAQYF
TRBJ2-5 TRBV15 11 CATSPPETQYF
TRBJ1-4 TRBV6-1 18 CASSEVWTGGEGNEKLFF
TRBJ2-7 TRBV12-3/TRBV12-4 13 CASRPAAAYEQYF
TRBJ2-7 TRBV4-2 13 CASSLGTPLEQYF
TRBJ1-6 TRBV19 15 CASGQGARIGSPLHF
TRBJ1-4 TRBV9 13 CASSVGGDEKLFF
TRBJ2-3 TRBV29-1 16 CSVEGGPLSSTDTQYF
TRBJ2-7 TRBV27 13 CASSPTGWQGQYF
TRBJ1-2 TRBV15 14 CATSRDVAGYGYTF
TRBJ2-4 TRBV3-1/TRBV3-2 17 CASSQDVWGVAKNIQYF
TRBJ2-6 TRBV2 18 CASRGGGNVPLGANVLTF
TRBJ2-1 TRBV30 15 CAWSLAVVPYNEQFF
TRBJ1-1 TRBV3-1/TRBV3-2 15 CASSRSETGGTEAFF